The sequence of this T cell receptor (beta chain) was determined in a study of blood T cells in healthy people across ages. The overall study: About one barcoded beta molecule per two T cells was the capture yield of template switching.

As to this clonotype: Its specificity is unknown.

Germline V gene data show CDR1 as LGHDT and CDR2 as YNNKEL (reference sequence). Trimming took 5 bases from V and 8 from J, leaving 14 bases between them. This CDR3 contains 13 residues. Whole-study findings and limits: Samples with more naive T cells showed higher observed beta diversity. PBMCs went unsorted, and a conclusive naive versus antigen-experienced comparison was therefore prevented.

A second PCR, run for about 7 to 11 cycles, used a sample-barcoded 5' primer plus a J-beta primer mix. A single record per CDR3 protein comes from TCRdb applying MiXCR to the 5' RACE reads. The sample has 1.5 million to 2 million distinct CDR3 sequences; 28% are singletons. The source of this sequence is a woman aged 25 to 39 in good health. V is TRBV3-1 and J is TRBJ2-3; D may be TRBD2 (6 bases). Specimen: blood. This CDR3 is CASSAGRQTTQYF. CDR3 bases: TGTGCCAGCAGCGCGGGACGCCAGACTACGCAGTATTTT.